This T cell receptor beta chain was documented in a study of T cells in Graves' hyperthyroidism and ophthalmopathy. CDR1 and CDR2 from the germline V gene are MDHEN and SYDVKM. The V gene lost 5 bases and the J gene lost 6 bases, with 8 bases spanning the gap. The CDR3 contains 13 residues. RNA transcripts provided the source from which TCR beta CDR3 regions were amplified. An initial round of RT-PCR targeting the TCR CDR3 relied on the HTBI primer set. MiXCR was run by TCRdb on the multiplex PCR reads, yielding one entry per CDR3 protein. Altogether more than 350,000 distinct CDR3 sequences are present, around 15% being singletons, with the ten largest covering about 21%. Enrolled ophthalmopathy patients presented with a Clinical Activity Score of at least 3, a NOSPECS grade of at least 4, and disease duration under 3 months.

The V call is TRBV28, the J call TRBJ1-6; D gene unclear. The specimen was blood. This clonotype originated in a woman aged 55-69 years with Graves' ophthalmopathy. In nucleotides, the CDR3 is TGTGCCAGCAGTCAGGCTGGTAATTCACCCCTCCACTTT. Translating gives CASSQAGNSPLHF.